The rows below give T cell receptor beta chains drawn from one sample of a study of HIV-infected patients and healthy controls. Each CDR3 protein is one row after TCRdb ran MiXCR on the 5' RACE reads. The data contain about 18,000 distinct CDR3 sequences, 9% to 15% of them singletons. The material sequenced was blood. All receptors come from an adult in good health. The CDR3 runs from the conserved cysteine through the conserved F or W. The order of the fields is clone size, V gene, J gene, CDR3 length, D gene, CDR3 DNA, CDR3 protein. A D gene is named only where the DNA matches it firmly. Clone size is shown for a subset of rows, as once, few, many or a class of expanded clone.

>many|TRBV7-2|TRBJ2-5|14|.
TGTGCCAGCAGCTCCGGACGGACTCAAGAGACCCAGTACTTC
CASSSGRTQETQYF
>.|TRBV7-2|TRBJ2-3|13|.
TGTGCCAGCAGCTTACGGGGGCCTGATACGCAGTATTTT
CASSLRGPDTQYF
>.|TRBV6-6|TRBJ2-7|14|TRBD2
TGTGCCAGCAGCGGGAGTCGGGGGGCCTACGAGCAGTACTTC
CASSGSRGAYEQYF
>medium-sized|TRBV7-2|TRBJ1-5|13|.
TGTGCCAGCAGTAATGGGGGGAATCAGCCCCAGCATTTT
CASSNGGNQPQHF
>many|TRBV9|TRBJ2-1|15|.
TGTGCCAGCAGCGCCACGCGTCTTCCCTACAATGAGCAGTTCTTC
CASSATRLPYNEQFF
>many|TRBV13|TRBJ1-6|16|.
TGTGCCAGCAGCAAGACACAAACAGGGAACTATTCACCCCTCCACTTT
CASSKTQTGNYSPLHF
>many|TRBV5-1|TRBJ1-4|13|.
TGCGCCAGCAGCTTCGGACAGACGAGAAAACTGTTTTTT
CASSFGQTRKLFF
>many|TRBV7-9|TRBJ1-1|16|TRBD1
TGTGCCAGCAGCTCCGGGACAGGGATAGGATGGACTGAAGCTTTCTTT
CASSSGTGIGWTEAFF
>many|TRBV7-9|TRBJ1-1|13|.
TGTGCCAGCAGCTTAGCAGCGGACACTGAAGCTTTCTTT
CASSLAADTEAFF
>many|TRBV4-2|TRBJ2-5|15|TRBD2
TGTGCCAGCAGCCTAGGGAGTAGCGGGGAAGAGACCCAGTACTTC
CASSLGSSGEETQYF
>medium-sized|TRBV3-1|TRBJ1-1|12|.
TGTGCCAGCAGCCGGTGGGGCACTGAAGCTTTCTTT
CASSRWGTEAFF
>many|TRBV7-2|TRBJ2-1|14|.
TGTGCCAGCAGCCTGGGGACTCCTTCCTATGAGCAGTTCTTC
CASSLGTPSYEQFF
>.|TRBV12-3/TRBV12-4|TRBJ1-1|14|.
TGTGCCAGCAGTTTGGGGACCCGAAACACTGAAGCTTTCTTT
CASSLGTRNTEAFF
>many|TRBV6-2/TRBV6-3|TRBJ1-5|16|.
TGTGCCACTTTGGGGACGGACGTAGTCTACAATCAGCCCCAGCATTTT
CATLGTDVVYNQPQHF
>many|TRBV5-1|TRBJ1-2|13|.
TGCGCCAGCAGCTTCAGGGGTACGGAAGGCTACACCTTC
CASSFRGTEGYTF
>few|TRBV5-5|TRBJ1-3|16|.
TGTGCCAGCAGCTTTTTGAGGGGAACTTCTGGAAACACCATATATTTT
CASSFLRGTSGNTIYF
>.|TRBV4-2|TRBJ2-3|17|.
TGTGCCAGCAGCCAAGATGTCGCCCAGTGGCAGGCAGATACGCAGTATTTT
CASSQDVAQWQADTQYF
>.|TRBV21-1|TRBJ1-1|16|.
TGTGCCAGCAGCGGTGACAGGGTCGGGATGAGCACTGAAGCTTTCTTT
CASSGDRVGMSTEAFF
>medium-sized|TRBV11-2|TRBJ2-1|11|.
TGTGCCAGCAGCTTCGGCCCGAAGGAGTTCTTC
CASSFGPKEFF
>many|TRBV7-2|TRBJ2-3|17|TRBD2
TGTGCCAGCAGCTCCTACGTACTAGCGGGGGGGATAAATACGCAGTATTTT
CASSSYVLAGGINTQYF
>.|TRBV2|TRBJ1-5|12|.
TGTGCCAGCAATCGCGGTAGTCAGCCCCAGCATTTT
CASNRGSQPQHF
>medium-sized|TRBV28|TRBJ1-1|14|.
TGTGCCAGCATGTGGAGGCGGATGAACACTGAAGCTTTCTTT
CASMWRRMNTEAFF
>.|TRBV24-1|TRBJ2-5|14|.
TGTGCCACCGGGGGGAAAGTAGGGAAAGAGACCCAGTACTTC
CATGGKVGKETQYF
>many|TRBV28|TRBJ1-3|14|TRBD1
TGTGCCAGCAGTTCCCGGGACAGAGGAAACACCATATATTTT
CASSSRDRGNTIYF
>many|TRBV29-1|TRBJ1-1|13|.
TGCAGCGTTAGTATTGCGGAGAACACTGAAGCTTTCTTT
CSVSIAENTEAFF
>medium-sized|TRBV10-3|TRBJ2-1|15|.
TGTGCCATCAGTGGTCCGGAGACTAATGAGGATGAGCAGTTCTTC
CAISGPETNEDEQFF
>.|TRBV5-1|TRBJ1-5|16|.
TGCGCCAGCAGCCCGACAGGCGATTATAGCAATCAGCCCCAGCATTTT
CASSPTGDYSNQPQHF
>.|TRBV6-5|TRBJ1-1|14|.
TGTGCCAGCAGTTACTCGAATTCTTGGAGTGAAGCTTTCTTT
CASSYSNSWSEAFF
>few|TRBV19|TRBJ2-6|16|.
TGTGCCAGTAGTCCAGACGGCACCTCTGGGGCCAACGTCCTGACTTTC
CASSPDGTSGANVLTF
>many|TRBV6-2/TRBV6-3|TRBJ1-5|11|.
TGTGCCAGCAGTCAGGGGCAGCCCCAGCATTTT
CASSQGQPQHF
>many|TRBV7-2|TRBJ2-4|14|.
TGTGCCAGCAGCTCCCTTCATAGAGGAAACATTCAGTACTTC
CASSSLHRGNIQYF
>few|TRBV29-1|TRBJ1-3|11|.
TGCAGCGTTGAAGTGGGAAACACCATATATTTT
CSVEVGNTIYF
>few|TRBV7-2|TRBJ1-1|13|.
TGTGCCAGCAGCTCCTTAGTCAGGGAGGAAGCTTTCTTT
CASSSLVREEAFF
>.|TRBV29-1|TRBJ2-4|14|TRBD1
TGCAGCGTTGAAGGGGAACAGGGGTCAAACATTCAGTACTTC
CSVEGEQGSNIQYF
>few|TRBV20-1|TRBJ2-1|17|TRBD2
TGCAGTGCTAGAGATTCTTCGGGGACTAGCGGATACAATGAGCAGTTCTTC
CSARDSSGTSGYNEQFF
>.|TRBV12-3/TRBV12-4|TRBJ2-1|15|TRBD2
TGTGCCAGCAGTTGGACTAGCGGGGGGGCCGCTGAGCAGTTCTTC
CASSWTSGGAAEQFF
>medium-sized|TRBV13|TRBJ1-1|13|.
TGTGCCAGCGTTACTGGGACGAACACTGAAGCTTTCTTT
CASVTGTNTEAFF
>.|TRBV20-1|TRBJ2-3|14|.
TGCAGTGCTAGAGACACTTCTAGCACAGATACGCAGTATTTT
CSARDTSSTDTQYF
>.|TRBV27|TRBJ2-3|15|TRBD2
TGTGCCACGAGGAGTTGGGCGGGGGGCGCAGATACGCAGTATTTT
CATRSWAGGADTQYF
>.|TRBV20-1|TRBJ1-2|15|TRBD1
TGCAGTGCTAACCGATGGACAGGGGCGGGTCGGGGCTACACCTTC
CSANRWTGAGRGYTF
>few|TRBV28|TRBJ2-6|15|.
TGTGCCAGCAGCTTGGGCGGCTCTGGGGCCAACGTCCTGACTTTC
CASSLGGSGANVLTF
>medium-sized|TRBV7-8|TRBJ2-7|15|.
TGTGCCAGCAGTCGGGCGTCAGAAAAGTCCTACGAGCAGTACTTC
CASSRASEKSYEQYF
>many|TRBV3-1|TRBJ2-4|17|.
TGTGCCAGCAGCCAAGTCCGGGGCGGGCAGGCCAAAAACATTCAGTACTTC
CASSQVRGGQAKNIQYF
>.|TRBV28|TRBJ2-5|15|.
TGTGCCAGCAGTTTATTCCCAGGGGAGGGGCAGACCCAGTACTTC
CASSLFPGEGQTQYF
>once|TRBV28|TRBJ1-1|16|.
TGTGCCAGCAGTCCGGCGGGGGCCCCGATGAGGACTGAAGCTTTCTTT
CASSPAGAPMRTEAFF
>many|TRBV20-1|TRBJ2-7|14|TRBD1
TGCAGTGCTAGCAGGACCGGGACAGGGGACGAGCAGTACTTC
CSASRTGTGDEQYF
>.|TRBV28|TRBJ1-2|14|.
TGTGCCAGCACCCCGGCGGGGGTTTCATATGGCTACACCTTC
CASTPAGVSYGYTF
>few|TRBV6-2/TRBV6-3|TRBJ2-2|13|.
TGTGCCAGCAGATTTAGGGGACCCGGGGAGCTGTTTTTT
CASRFRGPGELFF
>many|TRBV4-3|TRBJ1-4|13|.
TGCGCCAGCAGCCAAGATGGCGGGGTAAAACTGTTTTTT
CASSQDGGVKLFF
>medium-sized|TRBV5-4|TRBJ2-3|15|.
TGTGCTAGCAGCTTCGGGGGAACTAGCACAGATACGCAGTATTTT
CASSFGGTSTDTQYF